The 21 T cell receptor beta chains below all came from one sample that was sequenced in a study of beta chain features in type 1 diabetes. For these TCRs, the target antigens are not known. Investigators reverse transcribed all isolated RNA, so they sequenced expressed TCRB transcripts. The data were produced by immunoSEQ multiplex PCR, yet TCRdb's version contains in-frame clones alone and is incomplete. Of 250,000 or so clones listed, roughly 21% were seen once; the top ten hold around 0.028%. Study-level points and caveats: All four CD4+ subsets from Type 1 diabetes patients carried moderately but significantly shorter TCRB CDR3s.

The source material was naive CD4+ T cells from blood. The receptor set was obtained from a woman in her forties with type 1 diabetes.

The chain has TRBV7-9 and TRBJ2-7, with D tentatively TRBD2 (6 bases). The CDR3 sequence is 13 residues long. The V end lost 4 bases, the J end lost 5 bases, and 12 bases lay between the germline ends. Germline V gene lookup returns CDR1 SEHNR and CDR2 FQNEAQ (reference sequence). CDR3 DNA sequence: TGTGCCAGCAGCTCAAGTGGGACTGACGAGCAGTACTTC. The encoded protein is CASSSSGTDEQYF. The variable domain in full, with the rest retrieved from reference TRBV7-9 and TRBJ2-7, is DTGVSQNPRHKITKRGQNVTFRCDPISEHNRLYWYRQTLGQGPEFLTYFQNEAQLEKSRLLSDRFSAERPKGSFSTLEIQRTEQGDSAMYLCASSSSGTDEQYFGPGTRLTVT.

The CDR3 protein is CAIAGTSGFYEQYF. Here the CDR3 DNA reads TGTGCCATCGCTGGGACTAGCGGGTTCTACGAGCAGTACTTC. The chain uses TRBV10-3 and TRBJ2-7; 12 bases are shared with TRBD2. Germline V gives CDR1 ENHRY, CDR2 SYGVKD. The CDR3 has 14 amino acids. J was trimmed by 3 bases and V by 8 bases; bases with no gene match: 5.

This clone has a handful of counts. The chain couples TRBV28 to TRBJ1-4, with D unresolved. CDR1 and CDR2 (germline): MDHEN, SYDVKM. The ends were cut back, 6 bases at V and 14 bases at J, with 13 bases in the middle. The CDR3 is 11 residues long. CDR3 protein: CASSRERALFF. The CDR3 nucleotides read TGTGCCAGCAGCCGGGAGAGGGCCCTGTTTTTT.

CDR3 in amino acids: CATHDWPAEQFF. CDR3 bases: TGTGCCACCCATGACTGGCCCGCGGAGCAGTTCTTC. The gene calls are TRBV28 and TRBJ2-1; D is unclear. V was clipped by 10 bases and J by 10 bases, with 17 bases between them. The CDR3 runs to 12 residues. CDR1 MDHEN and CDR2 SYDVKM come from the germline V gene.

This clone was observed a handful of times. The chain is built from TRBV28 and TRBJ2-3, with D perhaps matching TRBD2 (6 bases). Trimming removed 4 bases from V and 5 bases from J, with 13 bases in between. Per the germline V gene, CDR1 is MDHEN and CDR2 is SYDVKM. There are 14 residues in the CDR3. The CDR3 region has the DNA TGTGCCAGCAGTTCGGGCGGGCGGGAAGATACGCAGTATTTT. This translates into CASSSGGREDTQYF.

The chain links TRBV30 to TRBJ2-1; the match to TRBD2 covers 8 bases. From germline, CDR1 is GTSNPN and CDR2 SVGIG (reference sequence). J lost 7 bases, V lost 0 bases, and 8 bases had no gene match. This CDR3 comprises 15 residues. The CDR3 sequence: CAWSVKAGVVNEQFF. CDR3 nucleotides: TGTGCCTGGAGTGTAAAAGCGGGAGTTGTGAATGAGCAGTTCTTC.

The J gene is TRBJ1-5, the V gene TRBV6-5, with a weak D call TRBD1 (6 bases). Deletions cut 6 bases from V and 4 bases from J, with 10 bases between. CDR1 MNHEY and CDR2 SVGAGI come from the germline V gene. This CDR3 has 13 residues. CDR3 region: CASSRDKNQPQHF. CDR3 in DNA: TGTGCCAGCAGCCGGGACAAGAATCAGCCCCAGCATTTT.

As for this clone: Other DNA sequences in this specimen translate into the identical CDR3. This rearrangement joins TRBV7-2 to TRBJ2-7; D unclear. The CDR3 has 12 amino acids. Trimming cost V 1 base and J 2 bases, with 3 bases left between them. Germline CDR1 SGHTA, CDR2 FQGNSA. The DNA of the CDR3 is TGTGCCAGCAGCTTAGTAACCTACGAGCAGTACTTC. As protein: CASSLVTYEQYF.

Here the CDR3 reads CASSGQGGAYSNQPQHF. DNA of the CDR3: TGTGCCAGCAGCGGACAGGGGGGCGCCTATAGCAATCAGCCCCAGCATTTT. This rearrangement joins TRBV27 to TRBJ1-5; TRBD1 matches 10 bases. CDR3 length: 17 residues. Germline CDR1 reads MNHEY; CDR2 reads SMNVEV (reference sequence). V lost 6 bases and J lost 0; bases outside the gene matches: 8.

In its sample, this clone was seen a few times. The rearrangement links TRBV6-5 to TRBJ2-2; D remains ambiguous. CDR3 size: 14 residues. Germline V CDR1 and CDR2: MNHEY, SVGAGI. The germline V and J ends were trimmed by 2 bases and 5 bases, with 9 bases remaining between them. CDR3 DNA sequence: TGTGCCAGCAGTTACGGGTCAGGAACCGGGGAGCTGTTTTTT. It encodes CASSYGSGTGELFF.

The chain links TRBV9 to TRBJ2-3; perhaps TRBD1 as D (5 bases). This CDR3 has 15 amino acids. Germline loops: CDR1 SGDLS, CDR2 YYNGEE. The V end was cut by 0 bases, the J end by 0 bases, with 8 bases between. For the CDR3, the DNA is TGTGCCAGCAGCGTAGGGACACTAAGCACAGATACGCAGTATTTT. This codes for CASSVGTLSTDTQYF. Full variable domain (remainder filled in from reference TRBV9 and TRBJ2-3): DSGVTQTPKHLITATGQRVTLRCSPRSGDLSVYWYQQSLDQGLQFLIQYYNGEERAKGNILERFSAQQFPDLHSELNLSSLELGDSALYFCASSVGTLSTDTQYFGPGTRLTVL.

This clone appeared a few times. The chain carries TRBV7-9 and TRBJ2-7; possibly TRBD1 for D (6 bases). Germline V gene data show CDR1 as SEHNR and CDR2 as FQNEAQ (reference sequence). This CDR3 region has 15 residues. The ends were cut back, 1 base at V and 2 bases at J, with 12 bases in the middle. The CDR3 protein is CASSLGQGRAYEQYF. The CDR3 DNA is TGTGCCAGCAGCTTAGGGCAGGGGCGCGCCTACGAGCAGTACTTC.

This clone was counted only a few times. The rearrangement links TRBV6-5 to TRBJ2-5; D unclear. Trimming removed 0 bases at V and 5 bases at J, with 13 bases between. This CDR3 is 15 amino acids long. Germline loops: CDR1 MNHEY, CDR2 SVGAGI. CDR3 nucleotides: TGTGCCAGCAGTTACTCGAGGCCCCGCCGGGAGACCCAGTACTTC. This translates into CASSYSRPRRETQYF.

The J gene is TRBJ2-1, the V gene TRBV5-1, with 8 bases matching TRBD2. This CDR3 has 14 amino acids. V gave up 6 bases and J gave up 3 bases; unmatched junction bases: 5. Germline CDR1 and CDR2: SGHRS and YFSETQ. CDR3 amino acids: CASTAGEDYNEQFF. For the CDR3, the DNA is TGCGCCAGCACAGCGGGAGAGGACTACAATGAGCAGTTCTTC.

This clone has a handful of counts. The chain employs TRBV29-1 and TRBJ1-1; possibly TRBD1 for D (5 bases). Germline CDR1 reads SQVTM; CDR2 reads ANQGSEA. The CDR3 is 13 residues long. The CDR3 DNA reads TGCAGTCTTTCCCCAGGGTGGGGCACTGAAGCTTTCTTT. It translates to CSLSPGWGTEAFF.

V gene TRBV28 combines with J gene TRBJ2-1; TRBD2 agrees at 10 bases. V was clipped by 5 bases and J by 7 bases; unmatched bases: 5. This CDR3 has 14 residues. Germline CDR1 reads MDHEN; CDR2 reads SYDVKM. The CDR3 DNA reads TGTGCCAGCAGTAAAGCGGGGGGGCGTAATGAGCAGTTCTTC. It translates to CASSKAGGRNEQFF.

The chain employs TRBV13 and TRBJ2-6; maybe TRBD1 (5 bases). Trimming removed 5 bases at V and 4 bases at J, with 15 bases between. The CDR3 has 16 amino acids. Germline V gene sequence: CDR1 PRHDT, CDR2 FYEKMQ (reference sequence). CDR3 residues: CASSPGFLGGANVLTF. The CDR3 DNA is TGTGCCAGCAGCCCAGGGTTCTTGGGAGGGGCCAACGTCCTGACTTTC. Combining the CDR3 with reference TRBV13 and TRBJ2-6 gives the whole variable domain AAGVIQSPRHLIKEKRETATLKCYPIPRHDTVYWYQQGPGQDPQFLISFYEKMQSDKGSIPDRFSAQQFSDYHSELNMSSLELGDSALYFCASSPGFLGGANVLTFGAGSRLTVL.

This clone was seen a handful of times. This chain links TRBV7-9 with TRBJ1-3; D unclear. Germline V lookup: CDR1 SEHNR, CDR2 FQNEAQ (reference sequence). The CDR3 consists of 14 residues. The V end was cut by 2 bases, the J end by 1 base, with 6 bases between. In nucleotides, the CDR3 is TGTGCCAGCAGCTTATGGGAGTCTGGAAACACCATATATTTT. Protein product: CASSLWESGNTIYF. Full variable domain (missing parts from reference TRBV7-9 and TRBJ1-3): DTGVSQNPRHKITKRGQNVTFRCDPISEHNRLYWYRQTLGQGPEFLTYFQNEAQLEKSRLLSDRFSAERPKGSFSTLEIQRTEQGDSAMYLCASSLWESGNTIYFGEGSWLTVV.

This clone was seen a handful of times. The chain links TRBV30 to TRBJ1-5, with D possibly matching TRBD1 (5 bases). Between the trimmed V and J ends, which lost 3 bases and 7 bases, there was a span of 16 bases. Looked up from germline, CDR1 is GTSNPN and CDR2 is SVGIG (reference sequence). There are 14 residues in the CDR3. DNA of the CDR3: TGTGCCTGGAGGCCTCGGGGGGAAGGACAGCCCCAGCATTTT. Its translation is CAWRPRGEGQPQHF.

This chain joins TRBV30 and TRBJ1-1; 7 bases map to TRBD1. Looked up from germline, CDR1 is GTSNPN and CDR2 is SVGIG (reference sequence). CDR3 length equals 12 residues. Trimming took 2 bases from V and 4 from J; bases not matched to a gene: 1. In nucleotides, the CDR3 is TGTGCCTGGAGTAGACAGGGCACTGAAGCTTTCTTT. Translated: CAWSRQGTEAFF.

This rearrangement joins TRBV5-1 to TRBJ1-1; 9 positions agree with TRBD1. With V trimmed by 2 bases and J by 5 bases, 4 bases remained unmatched. Germline CDR1 reads SGHRS; CDR2 reads YFSETQ. This CDR3 spans 14 amino acids. In nucleotides, the CDR3 is TGCGCCAGCAGCTTTACAGGGGGCGCAACTGAAGCTTTCTTT. This sequence encodes CASSFTGGATEAFF.